The clone carrying this T cell receptor beta chain showed up just a few times. Its antigen remains unknown. Germline CDR1 and CDR2: MNHEY and SVGEGT. The trim removed 4 bases at V and 13 bases at J, leaving 5 bases unmatched. CDR3 length: 12 amino acids. Each donor's blood draw was approximately 10 milliliters of peripheral blood. This specimen comes from a study of blood T cells in healthy people across ages. About the research overall: The template switching approach captured approximately one barcoded beta molecule for every two T cells. Study-level points and caveats: Without sorted subsets, naive and antigen-experienced compartments could not be conclusively compared. Per million T cells, the diversity of TCR beta decreased roughly linearly as age advanced.

Together with a sample-barcoded 5' primer, a J-beta primer mix was included in a second PCR lasting 7 to 11 cycles. TCRdb re-called the 5' RACE reads with MiXCR, one entry per CDR3 protein. The sample gives 650,000 to 1,000,000 distinct CDR3 sequences, about 36% of which show up once; 10% to 15% is in the top ten. The TCR sequence derives from a man aged 18 to 35 in good health. The V gene is TRBV6-2 or TRBV6-3, the J gene TRBJ1-4, with 8 bases lining up with TRBD1. Specimen: blood. For the CDR3, the DNA is TGTGCCAGCAGTTCGACCGGACAGGGACTGTTTTTT. Residues: CASSSTGQGLFF.